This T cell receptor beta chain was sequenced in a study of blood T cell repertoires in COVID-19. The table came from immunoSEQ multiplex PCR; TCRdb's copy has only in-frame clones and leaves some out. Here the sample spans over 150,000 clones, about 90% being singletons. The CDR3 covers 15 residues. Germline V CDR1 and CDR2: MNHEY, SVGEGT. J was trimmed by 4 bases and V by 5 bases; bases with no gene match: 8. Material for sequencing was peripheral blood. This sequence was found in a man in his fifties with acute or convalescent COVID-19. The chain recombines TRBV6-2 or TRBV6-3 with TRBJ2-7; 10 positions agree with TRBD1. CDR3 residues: CASSVLGQGGYEQYV. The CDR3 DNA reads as TGTGCCAGCAGTGTGCTCGGACAGGGGGGGTACGAGCAGTACGTC.